The T cell receptor (beta chain) under discussion was sequenced for a study of beta chain features in type 1 diabetes. V was pared by 4 bases and J by 2 bases, with 8 bases between. Germline CDR1 is SEHNR and CDR2 is FQNEAQ (reference sequence). The CDR3 contains 14 residues. This clone was counted only a few times. The same CDR3 arises from other DNA sequences in this sample as well. The study reverse transcribed the entire isolated RNA, so it sequenced expressed TCRB transcripts. Produced via immunoSEQ multiplex PCR; TCRdb's table is partial and in-frame only. The sample holds under 950,000 clones, about a sixth seen once.

The chain employs TRBV7-9 and TRBJ1-4, with D possibly being TRBD1 (6 bases). This clonotype was obtained from a woman between 18 and 29 years old in good health. The sample was naive CD4+ T cells from blood. The CDR3 DNA reads TGTGCCAGCAGCTCGGACAGCACTAATGAAAAACTGTTTTTT. Residues: CASSSDSTNEKLFF.